The rows below give T cell receptor beta chains drawn from one sample of a study of T cells after yellow fever vaccination. One entry per CDR3 protein, called by TCRdb with MiXCR from the 5' RACE reads. The table records 200,000 to 300,000 distinct CDR3 sequences, 13% of them present only once. The sequencing used CD4+ T cells sorted from PBMCs, collected 45 days after the yellow fever booster vaccination. The receptors derive from a man aged 30-40 years who received the YFV17D yellow fever vaccine. CDR3s include the opening cysteine and the closing phenylalanine or tryptophan. The D gene is left open where the match is weak. Not all rows give a size; the values are once, few, many and, for expanded clones, a class.

J: TRBJ2-1
D: TRBD2
size: .
V: TRBV20-1
CDR3: CSARERTSGRASYNEQFF
DNA: TGCAGTGCTAGAGAGAGAACTAGCGGGAGGGCCTCGTACAATGAGCAGTTCTTC

J: TRBJ2-7
D: .
size: many
V: TRBV7-2
CDR3: CASSLRYEQYF
DNA: TGTGCCAGCAGCTTACGGTACGAGCAGTACTTC

J: TRBJ2-6
D: .
size: few
V: TRBV12-3/TRBV12-4
CDR3: CASRETGANVLTF
DNA: TGTGCCAGCAGGGAAACTGGGGCCAACGTCCTGACTTTC

J: TRBJ2-7
D: TRBD1
size: .
V: TRBV5-1
CDR3: CASSFPGQGREQYF
DNA: TGCGCCAGCAGCTTTCCGGGACAGGGAAGAGAGCAGTACTTC

J: TRBJ2-5
D: .
size: few
V: TRBV12-5
CDR3: CASGQGTKGQETQYF
DNA: TGTGCTAGTGGTCAAGGGACCAAAGGCCAAGAGACCCAGTACTTC

J: TRBJ1-3
D: .
size: .
V: TRBV11-2
CDR3: CASSLSLRDNSGNTIYF
DNA: TGTGCCAGCAGCTTATCTTTGCGAGACAACTCTGGAAACACCATATATTTT

J: TRBJ1-5
D: .
size: .
V: TRBV7-4
CDR3: CANPRSNQPQHF
DNA: TGTGCCAACCCCAGGAGCAATCAGCCCCAGCATTTT

J: TRBJ2-1
D: .
size: few
V: TRBV10-3
CDR3: CAIGGNYNEQFF
DNA: TGTGCCATCGGCGGGAACTACAATGAGCAGTTCTTC

J: TRBJ1-1
D: .
size: .
V: TRBV5-1
CDR3: CASSLQSDGYHIGNTEAFF
DNA: TGCGCCAGCAGCTTGCAGAGCGACGGCTACCACATCGGGAACACTGAAGCTTTCTTT

J: TRBJ2-7
D: TRBD1
size: many
V: TRBV29-1
CDR3: CSVTGTGVSYEQYF
DNA: TGCAGCGTAACCGGGACAGGGGTCTCCTACGAGCAGTACTTC

J: TRBJ2-3
D: TRBD1
size: .
V: TRBV5-1
CDR3: CASSRDQGADTQYF
DNA: TGCGCCAGCAGCCGGGATCAGGGGGCAGATACGCAGTATTTT

J: TRBJ1-5
D: .
size: .
V: TRBV29-1
CDR3: CSVSENSNQPQHF
DNA: TGCAGCGTCTCTGAGAATAGCAATCAGCCCCAGCATTTT

J: TRBJ1-2
D: .
size: .
V: TRBV20-1
CDR3: CSARAGYTF
DNA: TGCAGTGCTAGAGCTGGCTACACCTTC

J: TRBJ2-1
D: .
size: few
V: TRBV6-2/TRBV6-3
CDR3: CASRHAREQFF
DNA: TGTGCCAGCAGACATGCAAGGGAGCAGTTCTTC

J: TRBJ2-3
D: .
size: .
V: TRBV5-1
CDR3: CASSFWGNAGTDTQYF
DNA: TGCGCCAGCAGCTTTTGGGGCAATGCGGGGACAGATACGCAGTATTTT

J: TRBJ2-6
D: .
size: few
V: TRBV25-1
CDR3: CASSVEGTSGANVLTF
DNA: TGTGCCAGCAGTGTAGAGGGAACCTCTGGGGCCAACGTCCTGACTTTC

J: TRBJ2-7
D: .
size: few
V: TRBV6-2/TRBV6-3
CDR3: CAARDNSVYEQYF
DNA: TGTGCCGCCAGGGATAACAGTGTCTACGAGCAGTACTTC

J: TRBJ2-1
D: .
size: few
V: TRBV5-1
CDR3: CASSSGSGFYNEQFF
DNA: TGCGCCAGCAGTTCGGGTTCGGGGTTCTACAATGAGCAGTTCTTC

J: TRBJ2-5
D: .
size: few
V: TRBV5-1
CDR3: CASSLASAPGETQYF
DNA: TGCGCCAGCAGCTTGGCAAGCGCCCCAGGAGAGACCCAGTACTTC

J: TRBJ2-4
D: .
size: .
V: TRBV5-5
CDR3: CASSLEPSKNIQYF
DNA: TGTGCCAGCAGCTTGGAACCGAGCAAAAACATTCAGTACTTC

J: TRBJ2-7
D: .
size: many
V: TRBV5-6
CDR3: CASSLPGGGRGYEQYF
DNA: TGTGCCAGCAGCCTGCCCGGAGGAGGGAGAGGGTACGAGCAGTACTTC

J: TRBJ1-4
D: .
size: .
V: TRBV7-2
CDR3: CASSVVFPGKLFF
DNA: TGTGCCAGCAGCGTAGTGTTCCCCGGAAAACTGTTTTTT

J: TRBJ2-3
D: .
size: .
V: TRBV6-2/TRBV6-3
CDR3: CASSSRDGTDTQYF
DNA: TGTGCCAGCAGTTCCAGGGACGGCACAGATACGCAGTATTTT

J: TRBJ1-5
D: .
size: few
V: TRBV12-3/TRBV12-4
CDR3: CASSPGSVSNQPQHF
DNA: TGTGCCAGCAGTCCTGGTTCAGTTAGCAATCAGCCCCAGCATTTT

J: TRBJ2-3
D: .
size: once
V: TRBV7-9
CDR3: CASSLVSGSKDTQYF
DNA: TGTGCCAGCAGCTTAGTATCAGGGTCAAAAGATACGCAGTATTTT